The 21 T cell receptor beta chains presented below share a single source sample, sequenced in a study of blood T cell repertoires in COVID-19. This table comes from immunoSEQ multiplex PCR, and its TCRdb copy is limited to in-frame clones, with some not included. This table has 150,000 to 200,000 clones, roughly 80% appearing once. The material sequenced was peripheral blood. The source is a woman between 40 and 50 years old with COVID-19, enrolled during active disease.

The chain couples TRBV5-5 to TRBJ2-2, with 10 positions matching TRBD2. V was pared by 5 bases and J by 6 bases, with 4 bases of the junction left unmatched. The CDR3 runs 14 residues. Germline CDR1 is SGHKS and CDR2 is YYEKEE (reference sequence). As DNA, the CDR3 is TGTGCCAGCAGTCTAGCGGGAGAAGCCGGGGAGCTGTTTTTT. Protein sequence: CASSLAGEAGELFF.

The V call is TRBV7-9, the J call TRBJ2-3; weak D call: TRBD2 (5 bases). V was cut by 5 bases and J by 4 bases, with 10 bases left in between. The CDR3 spans 13 residues. The germline V gene encodes CDR1 SEHNR and CDR2 FQNEAQ (reference sequence). The CDR3 nucleotides are TGTGCCAGCAGCCAGCCGGGGTCAGATACGCAGTATTTT. It yields the protein CASSQPGSDTQYF.

V is TRBV7-2 and J is TRBJ2-3, with 9 bases fitting TRBD1. V lost 10 bases and J lost 1; bases outside the gene matches: 6. CDR3 length: 14 residues. Germline CDR1 SGHTA, CDR2 FQGNSA. This CDR3 is CATNRDRGTDTQYF. CDR3 in DNA: TGTGCCACAAACAGGGACAGGGGCACAGATACGCAGTATTTT.

The chain couples TRBV27 to TRBJ2-7, with 10 bases lining up with TRBD1. The V gene's germline CDR1 is MNHEY and CDR2 SMNVEV (reference sequence). This CDR3 has 14 amino acids. J was trimmed by 5 bases and V by 5 bases; bases with no gene match: 6. CDR3 region: CASSPRTGGDEQYF. CDR3 sequence (DNA): TGTGCCAGCAGTCCTCGGACAGGGGGGGACGAGCAGTACTTC.

The rearrangement uses TRBV7-6 and TRBJ2-2, with D unclear. CDR3 length: 12 amino acids. The germline CDR1 and CDR2 sequences are SGHVS and FNYEAQ. V shed 2 bases and J shed 7 bases, with 5 bases lying between them. The CDR3 DNA sequence: TGTGCCAGCAGCTTAATCATCGGGGAGCTGTTTTTT. Translating gives CASSLIIGELFF.

V is TRBV6-5 and J is TRBJ2-7, with 9 bases lining up with TRBD1. The CDR3 is 15 residues long. V trimming: 0 bases; J trimming: 6 bases; junction bases outside the gene matches: 6. CDR1 and CDR2 (germline): MNHEY, SVGAGI. The CDR3 region has the DNA TGTGCCAGCAGTTACTCGAAACAGGGGGCTCGCGAGCAGTACTTC. This sequence encodes CASSYSKQGAREQYF.

The V and J genes are TRBV5-1 and TRBJ2-1; 8 bases fit TRBD2. This CDR3 is built from 19 residues. The ends lost 0 bases at V and 4 bases at J; junction bases unmatched: 15. Germline loops: CDR1 SGHRS, CDR2 YFSETQ. Here the CDR3 reads CASSLAIGGAGGIYNEQFF. CDR3 DNA sequence: TGCGCCAGCAGCTTGGCCATAGGAGGGGCGGGGGGAATTTACAATGAGCAGTTCTTC.

V usage is TRBV28 and J usage is TRBJ2-1; 10 bases line up with TRBD2. The CDR3 runs to 13 residues. With 7 bases clipped from V and 10 bases from J, the junction kept 7 bases outside the gene matches. CDR1 and CDR2 (germline): MDHEN, SYDVKM. CDR3 sequence: CASMSGRAGEQFF. In nucleotides, the CDR3 is TGTGCCAGCATGAGCGGGAGGGCCGGGGAGCAGTTCTTC.

CDR3 protein: CASSQQGGETQYF. CDR3 sequence (DNA): TGCGCCAGCAGCCAACAGGGGGGAGAGACCCAGTACTTC. The chain employs TRBV5-1 and TRBJ2-5; 8 bases map to TRBD1. Germline V gene sequence: CDR1 SGHRS, CDR2 YFSETQ. The CDR3 has 13 residues. The V segment lost 4 bases and the J segment 4 bases; nucleotides outside the gene matches: 3.

This clone is a singleton in its sample. V gene TRBV11-2 combines with J gene TRBJ2-7, with TRBD1 matching 7 bases. The junction had 8 bases not matched to a gene; V was cut back by 5 bases and J by 4 bases. In germline, CDR1 is SGHAT, CDR2 FQNNGV. This CDR3 has 14 amino acids. The DNA of the CDR3 is TGTGCCAGCAGCCTGGCGAGGGGGCCTTACGAGCAGTACTTC. Its translation is CASSLARGPYEQYF.

The V gene is TRBV3-1 (or the pseudogene TRBV3-2), the J gene TRBJ2-2; possible D gene TRBD1, 5 bases. This CDR3 comprises 16 residues. The V gene lost 4 bases and the J gene lost 1 base, with 13 bases spanning the gap. The germline V gene encodes CDR1 LGHDT and CDR2 YNNKEL (reference sequence). The CDR3 DNA is TGTGCCAGCAGCCTGACAGTTAGCCGGAACACCGGGGAGCTGTTTTTT. It codes for CASSLTVSRNTGELFF.

This clone was observed a single time. CDR3 residues: CASRPRTVSGNTIYF. For the CDR3, the DNA is TGTGCCAGCAGGCCGAGGACAGTCTCTGGAAACACCATATATTTT. V is TRBV2 and J is TRBJ1-3, with D perhaps TRBD1 (6 bases). Germline CDR1 and CDR2: SNHLY and FYNNEI. Trimming shortened V by 6 bases and J by 0 bases, and 12 bases separated the two germline ends. The CDR3 consists of 15 residues.

V and J are TRBV5-1 and TRBJ2-5, with TRBD1 matching 7 bases. The CDR3 sequence is 14 residues long. Germline CDR1 and CDR2: SGHRS and YFSETQ. Trimming cost V 0 bases and J 3 bases; bases outside gene matches: 2. CDR3 bases: TGCGCCAGCAGCTTGGGACAGGGTAAAGAGACCCAGTACTTC. Protein sequence: CASSLGQGKETQYF.

The CDR3 here is CAWRAQGGGNTIYF. DNA for the CDR3: TGTGCCTGGAGGGCACAGGGTGGTGGAAACACCATATATTTT. The J gene is TRBJ1-3, the V gene TRBV30; maybe TRBD1 (6 bases). The CDR3 consists of 14 residues. With 3 bases removed from V and 3 bases from J, the gap between germline ends came to 12 bases. The germline gives CDR1 GTSNPN, CDR2 SVGIG (reference sequence).

V gene TRBV3-1 (or the pseudogene TRBV3-2) combines with J gene TRBJ1-1; D gene uncertain. Trimming left V 0 bases short and J 7 bases short, with 9 bases between. CDR1 and CDR2 from the germline V gene are LGHDT and YNNKEL (reference sequence). This CDR3 has 13 amino acids. The CDR3, as DNA: TGTGCCAGCAGCCAAGAACGGCGGGTTGAAGCTTTCTTT. It encodes CASSQERRVEAFF.

The chain combines TRBV10-2 with TRBJ1-1; TRBD1 agrees at 8 bases. The CDR3 loop spans 15 amino acids. The germline gives CDR1 WSHSY, CDR2 SAAADI. Germline trimming cut 6 bases from V and 5 bases from J; bases unmatched to any gene: 11. The CDR3, as DNA: TGCGCCAGCAGATTCAATCAGGGGGCGAGAACTGAAGCTTTCTTT. Amino acid sequence: CASRFNQGARTEAFF.

This clone was counted a few times. The chain recombines TRBV10-1 with TRBJ2-7, with D possibly TRBD1 on 7 matching bases. Germline V lookup: CDR1 WNHNN, CDR2 SYGVQD (reference sequence). The CDR3 runs to 12 residues. The ends were cut back, 10 bases at V and 5 bases at J, with 15 bases in the middle. The chain's CDR3 is CATSRGADEQYF. CDR3 coding DNA: TGCGCCACTTCCAGGGGGGCTGACGAGCAGTACTTC.

J is TRBJ2-1 and V is TRBV19; 7 positions agree with TRBD1. This CDR3 is built from 13 residues. CDR1 and CDR2 (germline): LNHDA, SQIVND (reference sequence). The J segment lost 8 bases and the V segment lost 5 bases, leaving 6 bases of the junction unmatched. CDR3 bases: TGTGCCAGTAGTGTGACAGGGTCGGATGAGCAGTTCTTC. It yields the protein CASSVTGSDEQFF.

The chain joins TRBV11-3 to TRBJ2-1, with 14 bases lining up with TRBD2. Per germline, CDR1 SGHNT and CDR2 YENEEA. The V and J ends lost 5 bases and 7 bases, in that order; junction bases with no gene match: 4. The CDR3 covers 15 residues. The CDR3: CASSLGLAGANEQFF. The CDR3 DNA follows: TGTGCCAGCAGCCTGGGACTAGCGGGAGCAAATGAGCAGTTCTTC.

The V gene is TRBV7-6, the J gene TRBJ2-3; 7 bases align to TRBD2. The V gene end was trimmed by 5 bases and the J gene end by 1 base; junction bases not matched to a gene: 15. Germline V gene sequence: CDR1 SGHVS, CDR2 FNYEAQ. The CDR3 extends over 18 amino acids. The CDR3 protein is CASSPQTAGTTGTDTQYF. The CDR3 DNA reads as TGTGCCAGCAGCCCCCAGACGGCGGGGACTACAGGCACAGATACGCAGTATTTT.

The chain links TRBV5-6 to TRBJ1-5; D ambiguous. V was clipped by 4 bases and J by 4 bases, with 12 bases between them. This CDR3 is 14 amino acids long. The germline gives CDR1 SGHDT, CDR2 YYEEEE. CDR3 DNA sequence: TGTGCCAGCAGCCCCGCGGGGTATAATCAGCCCCAGCATTTT. Amino acids: CASSPAGYNQPQHF.